This entry is about one TCR beta chain. Antigen: not known. CDR3 length equals 13 residues. The germline V gene encodes CDR1 KGHSH and CDR2 LQKENI. V was pared by 5 bases and J by 4 bases, with 3 bases of the junction left unmatched. This sample was included in a study of vaccination effects on CD4 cells after COVID-19. Study at large: Researchers obtained post-vaccine samples at a median of 72 days past the second dose.

The data were produced by immunoSEQ multiplex PCR, yet TCRdb's version contains in-frame clones alone and is incomplete. The sample carries tens of thousands of clones, more than 65% recorded once. Following culture for approximately ten days, CD4+ T cells were isolated. This person caught SARS-CoV-2 sometime from March to December 2020, and PCR testing confirmed the infection. Participants got two doses of BNT162b2 or mRNA-1273 vaccine. Sequenced here: CD4+ T cells from PBMCs cultured without peptide, sampled after COVID-19 vaccination. This TCR came from a human donor who had a prior SARS-CoV-2 infection. This chain uses TRBV18 with TRBJ1-2, with 8 bases that match TRBD1. The CDR3 DNA reads as TGTGCCAGCTCAGCCGGACAGGGCTATGGCTACACCTTC. Amino acids: CASSAGQGYGYTF. Together with reference TRBV18 and TRBJ1-2, the CDR3 gives the full variable domain: NAGVMQNPRHLVRRRGQEARLRCSPMKGHSHVYWYRQLPEEGLKFMVYLQKENIIDESGMPKERFSAEFPKEGPSILRIQQVVRGDSAAYFCASSAGQGYGYTFGSGTRLTVV.